Listed below are T cell receptor beta chains from one sample, sequenced in a study of cytomegalovirus exposure and HLA in healthy donors. Using immunoSEQ multiplex PCR, the repertoire was profiled, and TCRdb retains in-frame clones only, with some absent. The profile shows roughly 180,000 clones, 79% of them singletons. Sample: PBMCs. These receptors came from a girl aged 5-17 years in good health and CMV-seropositive. Each CDR3 is given with its conserved first and last residue. The D gene is left open where the match is weak. Clone size is shown for a subset of rows, as once, few, many or a class of expanded clone.

abundance,j_gene,v_gene,d_gene,CDR3nt,CDR3aa
.,TRBJ2-1,TRBV19,.,TGTGCCAGTAGTATGGGGCGGAATGAGCAGTTCTTC,CASSMGRNEQFF
.,TRBJ2-7,TRBV4-1,.,TGCGCCAGCAGCCAAGCCCCGAGCTCCTACGAGCAGTACTTC,CASSQAPSSYEQYF
.,TRBJ2-7,TRBV6-5,TRBD2,TGTGCCAGCAGTTACGCAGGGCGGGGGGCGTCGTACGAGCAGTACTTC,CASSYAGRGASYEQYF
.,TRBJ2-1,TRBV6-5,TRBD1,TGTGCCAGCAGTTCCGGGACAGGGATCAATGAGCAGTTCTTC,CASSSGTGINEQFF
.,TRBJ2-2,TRBV21-1,.,TGTGCCAGCACCCCTCCAGGGTATGAGAACACCGGGGAGCTGTTTTTT,CASTPPGYENTGELFF
.,TRBJ2-4,TRBV7-2,TRBD2,TGTGCCAGCTTAGGTAGCGGGGGGGCCGACGGTAGAAACATTCAGTACTTC,CASLGSGGADGRNIQYF
.,TRBJ1-2,TRBV5-5,.,TGTGCCAGCAGCCCTAGCTGGGGACTTAACTATGGCTACACCTTC,CASSPSWGLNYGYTF
.,TRBJ1-2,TRBV7-9,TRBD1,TGTGCCAGCAGCCAACGGGACAGAATTAACTATGGCTACACCTTC,CASSQRDRINYGYTF
few,TRBJ2-3,TRBV9,.,TGTGCCAGCAGCGCGGGCACAGATACGCAGTATTTT,CASSAGTDTQYF
.,TRBJ1-4,TRBV7-9,.,TGTGCCAGCAGCTTCAGGAGACAGGCTGCAACTAATGAAAAACTGTTTTTT,CASSFRRQAATNEKLFF
.,TRBJ2-1,TRBV11-2,TRBD2,TGTGCCAGCAGCTTAGACCTACTAGCGGGGGCGTACAATGAGCAGTTCTTC,CASSLDLLAGAYNEQFF
.,TRBJ2-7,TRBV4-3,TRBD2,TGCGCCAGCAGCCATGAGCGGGGGGGAGATTACGAGCAGTACTTC,CASSHERGGDYEQYF
.,TRBJ1-6,TRBV5-6,TRBD1,TGTGCCAGCAGCCCGGACAGGGGGCATAGTATAGATTCACCCCTCCACTTT,CASSPDRGHSIDSPLHF
.,TRBJ2-3,TRBV4-2,TRBD2,TGTGCCAGCAGCCAAGATGACGGCGGGGGGAGCTCTACGCAGTATTTT,CASSQDDGGGSSTQYF
.,TRBJ2-5,TRBV5-8,.,TGTGCCAGCAGCCCGGGAAGGGGTCGGGGGCAAGAGACCCAGTACTTC,CASSPGRGRGQETQYF
.,TRBJ2-7,TRBV6-5,.,TGTGCCAGCAGTTACTCGTTAGACAGGATTGAAAAGCAGTACTTC,CASSYSLDRIEKQYF
.,TRBJ1-1,TRBV2,.,TGTGCCAGCAGCGTGAACACTGAAGCTTTCTTT,CASSVNTEAFF
.,TRBJ2-7,TRBV25-1,.,TGTGCCACCGAGGGGGGGGCGGGGTACGAGCAGTACTTC,CATEGGAGYEQYF
.,TRBJ2-3,TRBV7-6,TRBD1,TGTGCCAGCAGCTTATGGCTCGGACAGGGGGTATTGGGCACAGATACGCAGTATTTT,CASSLWLGQGVLGTDTQYF
.,TRBJ1-2,TRBV18,.,TGTGCCAGCTCACCCGACAGAGTCTATGGCTACACCTTC,CASSPDRVYGYTF
.,TRBJ2-3,TRBV9,.,TGTGCCAGCACCCCTGGACAGATGACAGATACGCAGTATTTT,CASTPGQMTDTQYF
.,TRBJ1-6,TRBV10-1,TRBD1,TGCGCCAGCAGCGGACAGGGATATTCACCCCTCCACTTT,CASSGQGYSPLHF
.,TRBJ2-7,TRBV2,TRBD1,TGTGCCAGCGCCCCAGGGGACAGGGCCTACGAGCAGTACTTC,CASAPGDRAYEQYF
.,TRBJ2-3,TRBV4-3,TRBD2,TGCGCCAGCAGCCAATTTTTTGCTAGCGGGGCCCTCGTGGGAGATACGCAGTATTTT,CASSQFFASGALVGDTQYF
.,TRBJ2-1,TRBV18,.,TGTGCCAGCTCACCAACGGCAGGGATAGACAATGAGCAGTTCTTC,CASSPTAGIDNEQFF
.,TRBJ2-7,TRBV5-4,.,TGTGCCAGCAGCTTCGGGTACGAGCAGTACTTC,CASSFGYEQYF
.,TRBJ2-5,TRBV27,.,TGTGCCAGCAGTCCCACCCGGGGGAGCCAAGAGACCCAGTACTTC,CASSPTRGSQETQYF
.,TRBJ1-2,TRBV29-1,TRBD1,TGCAGCGTATGGGGACAGGGCATGCGTGCCGATGGCTACACCTTC,CSVWGQGMRADGYTF
.,TRBJ2-4,TRBV30,.,TGTGCCTGGAGGGAGGTAGCCAAAAACATTCAGTACTTC,CAWREVAKNIQYF
.,TRBJ2-3,TRBV5-6,.,TGTGCCAGCAGCTTAGCAGGGGATGATACGCAGTATTTT,CASSLAGDDTQYF
.,TRBJ1-2,TRBV19,.,TGTGCCACCCTACAGGGAAACTATGGCTACACCTTC,CATLQGNYGYTF
.,TRBJ2-7,TRBV4-3,.,TGCGCCAGCAGCCAAGATTTTCGACAGTCCTACGAGCAGTACTTC,CASSQDFRQSYEQYF
.,TRBJ2-5,TRBV7-8,TRBD2,TGTGCCAGCAGCACCGGACTAGCGGGTCAAGAGACCCAGTACTTC,CASSTGLAGQETQYF
.,TRBJ1-2,TRBV19,.,TGTGCCAGTAGTATTATAGGGGAAGACTATGGCTACACCTTC,CASSIIGEDYGYTF
.,TRBJ1-5,TRBV4-3,.,TGCGCCAGCAGCCAAGATTTTCTAAATCAGCCCCAGCATTTT,CASSQDFLNQPQHF
.,TRBJ1-2,TRBV27,.,TGTGCCAGCAGTTCTCGACAGGGCTACACCTTC,CASSSRQGYTF
.,TRBJ1-3,TRBV6-1,.,TGTGCCAGCAGTGAAGAGGGGGACATCTCTGGAAACACCATATATTTT,CASSEEGDISGNTIYF
.,TRBJ1-1,TRBV7-9,.,TGTGCCAGCAGCGGGGGAGGGTACACTGAAGCTTTCTTT,CASSGGGYTEAFF
.,TRBJ1-1,TRBV9,.,TGTGCCAGCAGCGTACAGGGCGGAACTGAAGCTTTCTTT,CASSVQGGTEAFF